This record covers a single TCR beta chain. Its antigen is not known. The germline V gene encodes CDR1 MNHEY and CDR2 SMNVEV (reference sequence). This CDR3 contains 17 residues. The ends lost 5 bases at V and 1 base at J; junction bases unmatched: 12. The repertoire was sequenced with immunoSEQ multiplex PCR; TCRdb's copy has only in-frame clones and lacks some. The sample consists of fewer than 250,000 clones, about 86% of them appearing once. These data belong to a study of cytomegalovirus exposure and HLA in healthy donors. About the study: The roughly 110 validation repertoires were reported in a later analysis to have been generated on the same platform as the approximately 700 first-cohort repertoires.

Donors were drawn from the approximately 120-subject validation cohort, separate from the roughly 610-subject first cohort. Points from the study as a whole: Rarity held for most TCR sequences, but there were some public TCRs that occurred in many donors.

This receptor was taken from a man aged 18 to 29 in good health and CMV-seronegative. This chain connects TRBV27 to TRBJ1-1, with 8 nucleotides matching TRBD1. The sequencing input was PBMCs. The DNA of the CDR3 is TGTGCCAGCAGTCCAATCGGACAGGGTCCAAAGAACACTGAAGCTTTCTTT. The encoded protein is CASSPIGQGPKNTEAFF.